The rows below give T cell receptor beta chains drawn from one sample of a study of blood T cell repertoires in COVID-19. Method: immunoSEQ multiplex PCR; TCRdb's copy keeps in-frame clones and lacks some. The sample yields roughly 260,000 clones, about 89% seen once. The specimen was peripheral blood. The receptors were gathered from a man aged 35-49 years who had recovered from COVID-19. CDR3s include the opening cysteine and the closing phenylalanine or tryptophan. The order of the fields is D gene, V gene, J gene, clone size, CDR3 protein, CDR3 DNA. D genes are given only for firm matches. Only some rows state a clone size, as once, few, many or a class for expanded clones.

D: TRBD1; V: TRBV18; J: TRBJ2-7; size: .; CDR3: CASSPPAQGAGEQYF; DNA: TGTGCCAGCTCACCACCGGCTCAGGGGGCGGGAGAGCAGTACTTC
D: .; V: TRBV3-1/TRBV3-2; J: TRBJ2-5; size: .; CDR3: CASSQDPGRAETQYF; DNA: TGTGCCAGCAGCCAAGACCCCGGGAGAGCAGAGACCCAGTACTTC
D: TRBD2; V: TRBV9; J: TRBJ2-1; size: once; CDR3: CASSVGTSGMYEQFF; DNA: TGTGCCAGCAGCGTTGGGACTAGCGGGATGTATGAGCAGTTCTTC
D: .; V: TRBV9; J: TRBJ2-6; size: .; CDR3: CASSVSGFSPGANVLTF; DNA: TGTGCCAGCAGCGTCTCAGGGTTCAGCCCAGGGGCCAACGTCCTGACTTTC
D: TRBD2; V: TRBV7-8; J: TRBJ2-1; size: .; CDR3: CASSFNPLAGGYNEQFF; DNA: TGTGCCAGCAGCTTCAACCCCCTAGCGGGGGGGTACAATGAGCAGTTCTTC
D: TRBD2; V: TRBV5-1; J: TRBJ2-1; size: .; CDR3: CASSLATSGRAARGEQFF; DNA: TGCGCCAGCAGCTTGGCCACTAGCGGGAGGGCCGCTAGAGGAGAGCAGTTCTTC
D: TRBD2; V: TRBV3-1/TRBV3-2; J: TRBJ2-7; size: .; CDR3: CASSQEYSGRSYEQYF; DNA: TGTGCCAGCAGCCAAGAGTACAGCGGGAGGTCCTACGAGCAGTACTTC
D: .; V: TRBV29-1; J: TRBJ1-5; size: few; CDR3: CSVEGGVGQPQHF; DNA: TGCAGCGTTGAAGGGGGAGTTGGTCAGCCCCAGCATTTT
D: .; V: TRBV7-2; J: TRBJ2-1; size: .; CDR3: CASSLTRINEQFF; DNA: TGTGCCAGCAGCCTCACTAGGATCAATGAGCAGTTCTTC
D: TRBD2; V: TRBV6-6; J: TRBJ2-1; size: few; CDR3: CASSLGREGGYYNEQFF; DNA: TGTGCCAGCAGTCTCGGCCGGGAGGGAGGGTATTACAATGAGCAGTTCTTC
D: TRBD2; V: TRBV27; J: TRBJ2-3; size: .; CDR3: CASHRGGTDTQYF; DNA: TGTGCCAGCCACCGGGGGGGCACAGATACGCAGTATTTT
D: TRBD2; V: TRBV5-4; J: TRBJ2-1; size: .; CDR3: CASTLGLAGVFSYNEQFF; DNA: TGTGCCAGCACCTTGGGACTAGCGGGAGTTTTTAGTTACAATGAGCAGTTCTTC
D: TRBD1; V: TRBV5-4; J: TRBJ1-1; size: .; CDR3: CASSLGDRWNTEAFF; DNA: TGTGCCAGCAGCTTGGGGGACAGGTGGAACACTGAAGCTTTCTTT
D: TRBD1; V: TRBV2; J: TRBJ1-2; size: .; CDR3: CASREQGNYGYTF; DNA: TGTGCCAGCAGGGAACAGGGGAACTATGGCTACACCTTC
D: TRBD1; V: TRBV6-5; J: TRBJ2-7; size: .; CDR3: CASSPGTGDRYEQYF; DNA: TGTGCCAGCAGCCCCGGGACAGGGGACCGATACGAGCAGTACTTC
D: TRBD2; V: TRBV27; J: TRBJ2-5; size: .; CDR3: CASSSRGGTQYF; DNA: TGTGCCAGCAGTTCCCGGGGGGGGACCCAGTACTTC
D: .; V: TRBV2; J: TRBJ1-2; size: .; CDR3: CASSEQADGYTF; DNA: TGTGCCAGCAGTGAGCAGGCTGATGGCTACACCTTC
D: .; V: TRBV7-9; J: TRBJ1-2; size: .; CDR3: CASSLDPGGYTF; DNA: TGTGCCAGCAGCTTAGACCCCGGGGGCTACACCTTC
D: .; V: TRBV19; J: TRBJ1-3; size: .; CDR3: CASSTPTGGSGNTIYF; DNA: TGTGCCAGTAGTACCCCGACAGGAGGCTCTGGAAACACCATATATTTT
D: TRBD1; V: TRBV10-3; J: TRBJ1-6; size: .; CDR3: CAISEWDSDNSPLHF; DNA: TGTGCCATCAGTGAATGGGACAGTGATAATTCACCCCTCCACTTT
D: TRBD2; V: TRBV28; J: TRBJ2-3; size: .; CDR3: CASSSLAGGTDTQYF; DNA: TGTGCCAGCAGTTCCCTCGCGGGAGGCACAGATACGCAGTATTTT
D: TRBD1; V: TRBV4-1; J: TRBJ1-5; size: .; CDR3: CASSRIDRGSNQPQHF; DNA: TGCGCCAGCAGCCGAATCGACAGGGGCAGCAATCAGCCCCAGCATTTT
D: .; V: TRBV6-5; J: TRBJ1-1; size: .; CDR3: CASSYEVNTEAFF; DNA: TGTGCCAGCAGTTACGAGGTGAACACTGAAGCTTTCTTT
D: TRBD1; V: TRBV27; J: TRBJ1-1; size: .; CDR3: CASSFLGTGRGTEAFF; DNA: TGTGCCAGCAGTTTTCTGGGGACAGGCCGAGGTACTGAAGCTTTCTTT
D: TRBD1; V: TRBV11-2; J: TRBJ2-1; size: .; CDR3: CASRDRANEQFF; DNA: TGTGCCAGCCGGGACAGGGCCAATGAGCAGTTCTTC
D: .; V: TRBV18; J: TRBJ2-7; size: .; CDR3: CASSRQTNYEQYF; DNA: TGTGCCAGCTCACGGCAAACTAATTACGAGCAGTACTTC
D: .; V: TRBV5-1; J: TRBJ2-7; size: .; CDR3: CASSLIRDRDSYEQYF; DNA: TGCGCCAGCAGCTTGATCCGGGATCGTGACTCCTACGAGCAGTACTTC
D: .; V: TRBV12-3/TRBV12-4; J: TRBJ2-3; size: .; CDR3: CASSVHGDTQYF; DNA: TGTGCCAGCAGTGTCCACGGGGATACGCAGTATTTT
D: .; V: TRBV5-6; J: TRBJ2-7; size: .; CDR3: CASSLYGSGYSYEQYF; DNA: TGTGCCAGCAGCTTGTACGGGAGCGGATACTCCTACGAGCAGTACTTC
D: .; V: TRBV5-4; J: TRBJ2-3; size: once; CDR3: CASRNLAADTQYF; DNA: TGTGCCAGCCGCAATTTAGCGGCAGATACGCAGTATTTT
D: .; V: TRBV5-1; J: TRBJ2-5; size: .; CDR3: CASSSDGREGGTQYF; DNA: TGCGCCAGCAGCTCAGACGGCCGAGAAGGGGGGACCCAGTACTTC
D: TRBD2; V: TRBV7-2; J: TRBJ2-1; size: .; CDR3: CASSWRGAEEQFF; DNA: TGTGCCAGCAGTTGGCGGGGGGCCGAGGAGCAGTTCTTC
D: .; V: TRBV6-5; J: TRBJ1-2; size: .; CDR3: CASTLLGRGESVYTF; DNA: TGTGCCAGCACGCTACTGGGGAGGGGCGAATCCGTCTACACCTTC
D: TRBD1; V: TRBV5-6; J: TRBJ2-7; size: .; CDR3: CASSLGQGHNSYEQYF; DNA: TGTGCCAGCAGCTTAGGACAGGGACATAACTCCTACGAGCAGTACTTC
D: TRBD2; V: TRBV19; J: TRBJ2-1; size: once; CDR3: CATGRASSYNEQFF; DNA: TGTGCCACGGGGAGGGCTAGTTCCTACAATGAGCAGTTCTTC
D: .; V: TRBV13; J: TRBJ2-2; size: .; CDR3: CASSLGAGAAGELFF; DNA: TGTGCCAGCAGCCTTGGGGCGGGGGCGGCCGGGGAGCTGTTTTTT
D: .; V: TRBV30; J: TRBJ2-2; size: .; CDR3: CAWSTLGVGGELFF; DNA: TGTGCCTGGAGTACCCTCGGGGTGGGCGGGGAGCTGTTTTTT
D: .; V: TRBV9; J: TRBJ2-7; size: few; CDR3: CASSVTGYEQYF; DNA: TGTGCCAGCAGCGTCACAGGGTACGAGCAGTACTTC
D: TRBD1; V: TRBV5-6; J: TRBJ2-5; size: .; CDR3: CASSQGSRGRETQYF; DNA: TGTGCCAGCAGTCAGGGAAGCAGGGGGCGAGAGACCCAGTACTTC
D: TRBD2; V: TRBV5-1; J: TRBJ2-7; size: .; CDR3: CASSGGGWGSEQYF; DNA: TGCGCCAGCTCCGGGGGGGGCTGGGGAAGCGAGCAGTACTTC
D: .; V: TRBV19; J: TRBJ1-1; size: .; CDR3: CATISAGRQAFF; DNA: TGTGCCACCATCTCCGCGGGGCGTCAGGCTTTCTTT
D: .; V: TRBV18; J: TRBJ2-3; size: .; CDR3: CASSGQANQDTQYF; DNA: TGTGCCAGCTCCGGTCAGGCTAACCAAGATACGCAGTATTTT
D: .; V: TRBV5-4; J: TRBJ1-4; size: .; CDR3: CASSPTGLTNEKLFF; DNA: TGTGCCAGCAGCCCCACAGGGCTAACTAATGAAAAACTGTTTTTT
D: .; V: TRBV4-2; J: TRBJ1-1; size: few; CDR3: CASSQVQTGGTEAFF; DNA: TGTGCCAGCAGCCAAGTACAGACGGGAGGGACTGAAGCTTTCTTT
D: TRBD2; V: TRBV5-1; J: TRBJ2-7; size: .; CDR3: CASSSGTSGSSFYEQYF; DNA: TGCGCCAGCAGCTCCGGGACTAGCGGGAGTTCTTTCTACGAGCAGTACTTC
D: .; V: TRBV9; J: TRBJ1-5; size: .; CDR3: CASSVGEGRSQPQHF; DNA: TGTGCCAGCAGCGTGGGGGAGGGGAGAAGTCAGCCCCAGCATTTT
D: .; V: TRBV7-9; J: TRBJ2-3; size: .; CDR3: CASSPRNPSTDTQYF; DNA: TGTGCCAGCAGCCCCAGGAACCCTAGCACAGATACGCAGTATTTT
D: .; V: TRBV6-2/TRBV6-3; J: TRBJ2-7; size: .; CDR3: CASSYSRGLEQYF; DNA: TGTGCCAGCAGTTACTCGAGAGGGCTCGAGCAGTACTTC
D: .; V: TRBV4-3; J: TRBJ2-7; size: .; CDR3: CASSQEWSALSYEQYF; DNA: TGCGCCAGCAGCCAAGAATGGAGCGCCCTCTCCTACGAGCAGTACTTC
D: TRBD1; V: TRBV7-6; J: TRBJ1-1; size: .; CDR3: CASSRWTGTEAFF; DNA: TGTGCCAGCAGCCGATGGACAGGGACTGAAGCTTTCTTT